Listed below are T cell receptor beta chains from one sample, sequenced in a study of T cells in Graves' hyperthyroidism and ophthalmopathy. TCRdb analysed the multiplex PCR reads with MiXCR anew, one entry per CDR3 protein. The sample has about 640,000 distinct CDR3 sequences; around 20% are singletons. The sequencing sample was made of blood. Receptors originate from a young man with Graves' ophthalmopathy. Each CDR3 is given with its conserved first and last residue. Fields, in order: V gene, clone size, J gene, D gene, CDR3 protein, CDR3 DNA. A D gene is named only where the DNA matches it firmly. A clone size is listed for some rows: how often the clone was seen (once, few, many), or a class if it is expanded.

TRBV20-1	many	TRBJ2-7	NA	CSARLAPAYEQYF	TGCAGTGCTAGACTAGCCCCTGCCTACGAGCAGTACTTC
TRBV20-1	NA	TRBJ2-5	TRBD2	CSAPKLAGEQETQYF	TGCAGTGCTCCTAAACTAGCGGGGGAGCAAGAGACCCAGTACTTC
TRBV28	NA	TRBJ2-3	NA	CASSSGYNTDTQYF	TGTGCCAGCAGTTCGGGGTATAACACAGATACGCAGTATTTT
TRBV9	NA	TRBJ1-3	NA	CASSEGLSGNTIYF	TGTGCCAGCAGCGAAGGACTGTCTGGAAACACCATATATTTT
TRBV6-5	few	TRBJ1-4	NA	CASSYDRWNEKLFF	TGTGCCAGCAGTTACGACAGGTGGAATGAAAAACTGTTTTTT
TRBV28	NA	TRBJ1-1	TRBD1	CASRSTGTGWNTEAFF	TGTGCCAGCAGGTCTACCGGGACAGGGTGGAACACTGAAGCTTTCTTT
TRBV27	NA	TRBJ2-7	NA	CASSRGGPYEQYF	TGTGCCAGCAGTAGAGGGGGTCCCTACGAGCAGTACTTC
TRBV20-1	few	TRBJ1-2	NA	CRCDNRYTF	TGCAGGTGCGACAATCGCTACACCTTC
TRBV30	many	TRBJ1-6	NA	CAWSVLNSNSPLHF	TGTGCCTGGAGTGTCCTGAACAGTAATTCACCCCTCCACTTT
TRBV7-3	few	TRBJ1-4	TRBD1	CASSPNGQGFWANEKLFF	TGTGCCAGCAGCCCGAACGGACAGGGTTTCTGGGCTAATGAAAAACTGTTTTTT
TRBV28	NA	TRBJ1-2	NA	CASTPGAANYGYTF	TGTGCCAGCACCCCGGGGGCCGCTAACTATGGCTACACCTTC
TRBV27	once	TRBJ2-1	TRBD2	CASSQNPGGLAAQSSYNEQFF	TGTGCCAGCAGCCAAAATCCCGGGGGACTAGCGGCCCAAAGCTCCTACAATGAGCAGTTCTTC
TRBV4-1	NA	TRBJ2-2	TRBD1	CASSQGGTGPTGELFF	TGCGCCAGCAGCCAAGGGGGGACAGGGCCCACCGGGGAGCTGTTTTTT
TRBV13	NA	TRBJ2-1	TRBD2	CASSLGLLAESYNEQFF	TGTGCCAGCAGCTTAGGTCTACTAGCGGAGAGCTACAATGAGCAGTTCTTC
TRBV10-3	few	TRBJ1-3	NA	CAISPAGNTIYF	TGTGCCATCAGCCCTGCTGGAAACACCATATATTTT
TRBV29-1	few	TRBJ1-1	TRBD1	CSVSWDRAGAEAFF	TGCAGCGTCTCCTGGGACAGGGCAGGGGCTGAAGCTTTCTTT
TRBV20-1	few	TRBJ2-1	TRBD2	CSAPGTGGPPYNEQFF	TGCAGTGCTCCCGGGACGGGAGGGCCCCCCTACAATGAGCAGTTCTTC
TRBV19	few	TRBJ2-7	TRBD1	CASGPRGQSYEQYF	TGTGCCAGCGGGCCCCGGGGACAGTCCTACGAGCAGTACTTC
TRBV7-9	NA	TRBJ1-1	TRBD1	CASSPGDRGNTEAFF	TGTGCCAGCAGCCCGGGGGACAGAGGGAACACTGAAGCTTTCTTT
TRBV12-3/TRBV12-4	many	TRBJ1-5	TRBD1	CASSRTGFKHQPQHF	TGTGCCAGCAGTCGGACAGGGTTTAAGCATCAGCCCCAGCATTTT
TRBV2	NA	TRBJ2-7	NA	CATRPDSTYEQYF	TGTGCCACCCGCCCGGACAGTACCTACGAGCAGTACTTC
TRBV14	many	TRBJ1-1	NA	CASSQANAPGTEAFF	TGTGCCAGCAGCCAAGCAAACGCGCCTGGGACTGAAGCTTTCTTT
TRBV24-1	many	TRBJ2-1	TRBD1	CATQGQGVYNEQFF	TGTGCCACCCAGGGACAGGGGGTTTACAATGAGCAGTTCTTC
TRBV6-2/TRBV6-3	NA	TRBJ2-1	NA	CASSGTDSSYNEQFF	TGTGCCAGCAGCGGGACTGACAGCTCCTACAATGAGCAGTTCTTC
TRBV10-3	NA	TRBJ2-1	NA	CAISESEWGGGNEQFF	TGTGCCATCAGTGAGTCGGAATGGGGTGGAGGCAATGAGCAGTTCTTC
TRBV11-2	many	TRBJ2-3	TRBD2	CASSLGITGGLTDTQYF	TGTGCCAGCAGCTTAGGAATTACGGGAGGCCTTACAGATACGCAGTATTTT
TRBV15	NA	TRBJ2-5	TRBD2	CATSSASGSGETQYF	TGTGCCACCAGCAGTGCTAGCGGGAGCGGTGAGACCCAGTACTTC
TRBV4-1	NA	TRBJ2-1	NA	CASSQTQGIYNEQFF	TGCGCCAGCAGCCAAACACAGGGCATATACAATGAGCAGTTCTTC
TRBV5-1	many	TRBJ2-7	NA	CASSLRQRAYEQYF	TGCGCCAGCAGCTTGCGACAGAGAGCCTACGAGCAGTACTTC
TRBV7-9	few	TRBJ2-1	TRBD1	CASSRQGSEQFF	TGTGCCAGCAGCAGACAGGGTAGTGAGCAGTTCTTC
TRBV5-4	NA	TRBJ2-7	NA	CASSSIRLPRGQYF	TGTGCCAGCAGCTCAATTAGACTCCCTCGGGGGCAGTACTTC
TRBV11-2	NA	TRBJ2-7	TRBD2	CASSQTQPSRLGLRRDEQYF	TGTGCCAGCAGCCAAACCCAACCCTCAAGACTGGGACTACGTCGGGACGAGCAGTACTTC
TRBV12-3/TRBV12-4	few	TRBJ2-5	TRBD1	CASSYLDRGIGTQYF	TGTGCCAGCAGTTACCTGGACAGGGGAATCGGGACCCAGTACTTC
TRBV9	NA	TRBJ1-5	NA	CASSVEGVSNQPQHF	TGTGCCAGCAGCGTAGAAGGGGTTAGCAATCAGCCCCAGCATTTT
TRBV10-1	large	TRBJ1-2	NA	CASSAWHQGGYTF	TGCGCCAGCAGTGCGTGGCACCAGGGAGGCTACACCTTC
TRBV3-1	many	TRBJ2-7	NA	CASSQGRGQYYEQYF	TGTGCCAGCAGCCAAGGGCGAGGGCAGTACTACGAGCAGTACTTC
TRBV4-1	NA	TRBJ2-7	NA	CASSQLTGSLVYEQYF	TGCGCCAGCAGCCAACTTACAGGGTCTCTCGTCTACGAGCAGTACTTC
TRBV3-1	few	TRBJ2-3	NA	CASSQDSVNTDTQYF	TGTGCCAGCAGCCAAGATTCCGTAAACACAGATACGCAGTATTTT
TRBV6-2/TRBV6-3	NA	TRBJ1-2	NA	CASRENYGYTF	TGTGCCAGCAGGGAGAACTATGGCTACACCTTC
TRBV4-1	NA	TRBJ2-1	NA	CASSQETRYNEQFF	TGCGCCAGCAGCCAAGAGACTAGATACAATGAGCAGTTCTTC
TRBV12-3/TRBV12-4	few	TRBJ2-5	NA	CASSFGVKGVETQYF	TGTGCCAGCAGTTTCGGGGTTAAGGGGGTAGAGACCCAGTACTTC
TRBV19	once	TRBJ2-2	TRBD2	CASKESGRLYTGELFF	TGTGCCAGTAAGGAAAGCGGGAGGCTGTACACCGGGGAGCTGTTTTTT
TRBV7-8	NA	TRBJ1-5	NA	CASSPGGQYWGNQPQHF	TGTGCCAGCAGCCCCGGAGGACAATACTGGGGCAATCAGCCCCAGCATTTT
TRBV6-2/TRBV6-3	few	TRBJ2-1	NA	CASSYELGIEQFF	TGTGCCAGCAGTTACGAGCTAGGGATTGAGCAGTTCTTC
TRBV30	NA	TRBJ1-1	TRBD1	CAWSVGTGAEAFF	TGTGCCTGGAGTGTAGGGACAGGGGCTGAAGCTTTCTTT
TRBV9	few	TRBJ2-3	TRBD1	CASSLREGATDTQYF	TGTGCCAGCAGCCTCCGTGAGGGGGCCACAGATACGCAGTATTTT
TRBV5-8	few	TRBJ1-5	TRBD1	CASSLAAFTGGGQPQHF	TGTGCCAGCAGCTTGGCCGCCTTTACAGGGGGTGGTCAGCCCCAGCATTTT
TRBV28	many	TRBJ2-7	NA	CASSFGGQYEQYF	TGTGCCAGCAGTTTCGGGGGCCAATACGAGCAGTACTTC
TRBV14	NA	TRBJ1-1	NA	CASSVQGGSLTEAFF	TGTGCCAGCAGCGTTCAGGGAGGTTCACTGACTGAAGCTTTCTTT
TRBV29-1	once	TRBJ2-1	NA	CSVDIRGNEQFF	TGCAGCGTTGATATTCGGGGCAATGAGCAGTTCTTC
TRBV6-2/TRBV6-3	many	TRBJ1-1	NA	CASSYLGDWNTEAFF	TGTGCCAGCAGTTATCTAGGGGACTGGAACACTGAAGCTTTCTTT
TRBV6-5	NA	TRBJ2-7	NA	CASSYSLYYEQYF	TGTGCCAGCAGTTACTCGCTCTACTACGAGCAGTACTTC
TRBV6-1	few	TRBJ2-7	NA	CASRGYPTYEQYF	TGTGCCAGCAGGGGATACCCGACCTACGAGCAGTACTTC
TRBV28	NA	TRBJ2-4	NA	CASSFVSGMDIQYF	TGTGCCAGCAGTTTCGTATCAGGCATGGACATTCAGTACTTC